Below, 23 T cell receptor beta chains from the same sample are listed, as sequenced in a study of memory CD4+ T cells and cytomegalovirus serostatus. Repertoires were generated with immunoSEQ multiplex PCR, while TCRdb's copy carries only in-frame clones and drops some. The table records tens of thousands of clones, approximately 81% of them present only once. The sort gate was single viable CD3+CD4+CD8-CD45RO+ cells for memory CD4+ T cells. Sequenced sample: memory CD4+ T cells from blood. The receptors originated from an adult in good health and CMV-seronegative. Some clones in this sample may be carry-over from other donors' samples.

This clone turned up a few times. Other DNA sequences in the same sample also yield this CDR3. J is TRBJ1-4 and V is TRBV4-3, with D possibly being TRBD1 (5 bases). This CDR3 comprises 17 residues. Germline lookup yields CDR1 LGHNA and CDR2 YSLEER. Trimming pared 0 bases from V and 0 bases from J, leaving 11 bases between. CDR3 coding DNA: TGCGCCAGCAGCCAAGATCCCCGGGGGGCAACTAATGAAAAACTGTTTTTT. Its protein product is CASSQDPRGATNEKLFF.

This chain links TRBV7-9 with TRBJ2-7; 9 nucleotides align to TRBD1. Germline CDR1 SEHNR, CDR2 FQNEAQ (reference sequence). The CDR3 runs 14 residues. Losses at the gene ends were 5 bases for V and 4 bases for J; bases not matched to a gene: 6. The CDR3, as DNA: TGTGCCAGCAGCCGGCCGGGACAGGGATACGAGCAGTACTTC. This codes for CASSRPGQGYEQYF.

The chain joins TRBV28 to TRBJ1-5; D is unclear. Germline CDR1 MDHEN, CDR2 SYDVKM. The length of the CDR3 is 12 residues. The V and J ends lost 2 bases and 7 bases respectively, with 6 bases between them. The DNA of the CDR3 is TGTGCCAGCAGTTTACCCCCCCAGCCCCAGCATTTT. This sequence encodes CASSLPPQPQHF.

This chain links TRBV5-1 with TRBJ1-1; D is possibly TRBD1 (5 bases). The germline V gene has CDR1 SGHRS and CDR2 YFSETQ. CDR3 size: 15 residues. V was cut by 6 bases and J by 3 bases, with 18 bases left in between. The CDR3 DNA follows: TGCGCCAGCAAGGTAGAGGTAGGGGCGGACACTGAAGCTTTCTTT. This codes for CASKVEVGADTEAFF.

This sequence joins TRBV29-1 and TRBJ2-1; 8 bases are a match to TRBD2. The CDR3 is 15 amino acids. V shed 6 bases, J shed 1 base, and the junction held 8 bases outside the gene matches. The germline V gene encodes CDR1 SQVTM and CDR2 ANQGSEA. Here the CDR3 DNA reads TGCAGCGTCCCCCCGACTAGCGATTCCTACAATGAGCAGTTCTTC. Its protein product is CSVPPTSDSYNEQFF.

The rearrangement joins TRBV28 to TRBJ2-7, with 10 nucleotides matching TRBD2. This CDR3 is built from 14 residues. V trimming: 7 bases; J trimming: 3 bases; junction bases outside the gene matches: 6. Germline V gene lookup returns CDR1 MDHEN and CDR2 SYDVKM. The CDR3 spells CASNTRTSGYEQYF. In DNA, the CDR3 is TGTGCCAGCAACACCCGGACTAGCGGCTACGAGCAGTACTTC.

The chain is built from TRBV5-4 and TRBJ2-5; D possibly corresponds to TRBD1 (6 bases). V was shortened by 0 bases and J by 3 bases, with 6 bases between the two germline ends. Germline V gene data show CDR1 as SGHNT and CDR2 as YYREEE (reference sequence). CDR3 length: 13 amino acids. CDR3 in amino acids: CASSLDREETQYF. In DNA, the CDR3 is TGTGCCAGCAGCTTGGACAGGGAAGAGACCCAGTACTTC.

In DNA form, the CDR3 reads TGCGCCAGCAGCCAGGGGGGTTCTCTCACCGGGGAGCTGTTTTTT. It translates to CASSQGGSLTGELFF. The V gene is TRBV4-3, the J gene TRBJ2-2, with D perhaps TRBD2 (6 bases). The CDR3 totals 15 residues. CDR1 LGHNA and CDR2 YSLEER come from the germline V gene. The V end lost 3 bases, the J end lost 4 bases, and 12 bases lay between the germline ends.

This clone was seen a few times. V is TRBV14 and J is TRBJ2-1, with 7 bases aligning to TRBD2. Germline CDR1 is SGHDN and CDR2 is FVKESK. The CDR3 spans 13 residues. Germline trimming cut 5 bases from V and 9 bases from J; bases unmatched to any gene: 7. The CDR3 DNA sequence: TGTGCCAGCAGCTCATGGACTAGTGGTGAGCAGTTCTTC. Protein: CASSSWTSGEQFF. Looking up the rest from reference TRBV14 and TRBJ2-1 gives the full variable domain: EAGVTQFPSHSVIEKGQTVTLRCDPISGHDNLYWYRRVMGKEIKFLLHFVKESKQDESGMPNNRFLAERTGGTYSTLKVQPAELEDSGVYFCASSSWTSGEQFFGPGTRLTVL.

The rearrangement uses TRBV6-4 and TRBJ2-7; either TRBD1 or TRBD2 may fit D (5 bases each). The CDR3 spans 14 residues. Germline V gene sequence: CDR1 MRHNA, CDR2 SNTAGT. Trimming removed 6 bases at V and 1 base at J, with 13 bases between. The CDR3 loop is CASSPGAASYEQYF. CDR3 nucleotides: TGTGCCAGCAGCCCCGGGGCGGCTTCCTACGAGCAGTACTTC.

A remark on this clone: The identical CDR3 is also encoded by other nucleotide sequences in the sample. CDR3 in DNA: TGCGCCAGCAGCTTGGAGGGGACCTACGAGCAGTACTTC. This encodes CASSLEGTYEQYF. The chain couples TRBV5-1 to TRBJ2-7, with D possibly matching TRBD1 (5 bases). CDR3 size: 13 residues. Trimming shortened V by 0 bases and J by 2 bases, and 6 bases separated the two germline ends. Germline V gene sequence: CDR1 SGHRS, CDR2 YFSETQ.

The V call is TRBV5-1, the J call TRBJ2-1; 8 positions agree with TRBD2. V dropped 0 bases and J dropped 1; count of bases not matched to a gene: 0. Germline V gene sequence: CDR1 SGHRS, CDR2 YFSETQ. This CDR3 is built from 15 residues. CDR3 in amino acids: CASSLASGSYNEQFF. CDR3 DNA: TGCGCCAGCAGCTTGGCTAGCGGGTCCTACAATGAGCAGTTCTTC.

The chain has TRBV13 and TRBJ1-4; unclear D gene. CDR3 length equals 14 residues. V lost 5 bases to trimming and J lost 0 bases, with 7 bases between them. The germline gives CDR1 PRHDT, CDR2 FYEKMQ (reference sequence). The CDR3 DNA follows: TGTGCCAGCAGCCCCAGATCAACTAATGAAAAACTGTTTTTT. It encodes CASSPRSTNEKLFF.

This sequence joins TRBV2 and TRBJ2-1, with 9 bases aligning to TRBD1. The CDR3 consists of 17 residues. Germline V gene sequence: CDR1 SNHLY, CDR2 FYNNEI. With V trimmed by 5 bases and J by 6 bases, 14 bases remained unmatched. The CDR3 sequence is CASSTIGQGMKGNEQFF. In DNA, the CDR3 is TGTGCCAGCAGTACAATCGGACAGGGGATGAAGGGCAATGAGCAGTTCTTC.

This clone was observed once. The V and J genes are TRBV7-2 and TRBJ2-1, with D possibly TRBD2 on 5 matching bases. The CDR3 consists of 16 residues. Germline assignment: CDR1 SGHTA and CDR2 FQGNSA. V lost 3 bases and J lost 6, with 18 bases in between. This chain's CDR3 is CASSFRTGTSVNEQFF. The CDR3 DNA follows: TGTGCCAGCAGCTTTAGGACGGGAACCTCCGTCAATGAGCAGTTCTTC.

The J gene is TRBJ2-3, the V gene TRBV6-5; D is unresolved. CDR3 length: 11 residues. From germline, CDR1 is MNHEY and CDR2 SVGAGI. Trimming took 6 bases from V and 6 from J, leaving 7 bases between them. CDR3 nucleotides: TGTGCCAGCAGCAACCTGGATACGCAGTATTTT. Protein: CASSNLDTQYF.

CDR3 nucleotides: TGTGCCAGCAGCCAAGTCAACGCGGGAGGGTACACCGGGGAGCTGTTTTTT. It is translated as CASSQVNAGGYTGELFF. J is TRBJ2-2 and V is TRBV4-2, with 9 nucleotides matching TRBD2. With V trimmed by 1 base and J by 3 bases, 6 bases remained unmatched. CDR3 length: 17 residues. Per the germline V gene, CDR1 is LGHNA and CDR2 is YNFKEQ.

The chain employs TRBV20-1 and TRBJ1-1; possibly TRBD1 for D (5 bases). Germline V gives CDR1 DFQATT, CDR2 SNEGSKA (reference sequence). V was shortened by 3 bases and J by 6 bases, with 8 bases between the two germline ends. The CDR3 has 11 amino acids. The CDR3 DNA sequence: TGCAGTGCTAGTGAGACAGCTGAAGCTTTCTTT. It specifies CSASETAEAFF.

The V call is TRBV5-1, the J call TRBJ2-3; 8 bases align to TRBD2. The CDR3 sequence is 15 residues long. V gave up 3 bases and J gave up 3 bases; unmatched junction bases: 6. Germline assignment: CDR1 SGHRS and CDR2 YFSETQ. The CDR3 DNA is TGCGCCAGCAGCTCCGGACTAGCCGAGACAGATACGCAGTATTTT. Residues: CASSSGLAETDTQYF. Based on the CDR3 plus reference TRBV5-1 and TRBJ2-3, the full variable domain is KAGVTQTPRYLIKTRGQQVTLSCSPISGHRSVSWYQQTPGQGLQFLFEYFSETQRNKGNFPGRFSGRQFSNSRSEMNVSTLELGDSALYLCASSSGLAETDTQYFGPGTRLTVL.

As DNA, the CDR3 is TGCGCCAGCAGCCCGGGAACCTCTGGGGCCAACGTCCTGACTTTC. Protein sequence: CASSPGTSGANVLTF. The V and J genes are TRBV5-1 and TRBJ2-6, with a weak D call TRBD2 (5 bases). Germline CDR1 reads SGHRS; CDR2 reads YFSETQ. The CDR3 is 15 amino acids. Trimming took 4 bases from V and 0 from J, leaving 8 bases between them.

The rearrangement joins TRBV12-5 to TRBJ1-5; D possibly corresponds to TRBD1 (5 bases). The germline V gene encodes CDR1 LGHNT and CDR2 FRNRAP. This CDR3 region has 16 residues. The ends were cut back, 7 bases at V and 0 bases at J, with 16 bases in the middle. CDR3 bases: TGTGCTAGTGCTCGCCCCGGGACGCCTAGCAATCAGCCCCAGCATTTT. It translates to CASARPGTPSNQPQHF. The full variable domain, its missing parts supplied by reference TRBV12-5 and TRBJ1-5, is DARVTQTPRHKVTEMGQEVTMRCQPILGHNTVFWYRQTMMQGLELLAYFRNRAPLDDSGMPKDRFSAEMPDATLATLKIQPSEPRDSAVYFCASARPGTPSNQPQHFGDGTRLSIL.

CDR3 amino acids: CASRPKGSVSDTQYF. The DNA of the CDR3 is TGTGCCAGCCGTCCAAAGGGGAGTGTGTCAGATACGCAGTATTTT. The V and J genes are TRBV5-6 and TRBJ2-3, with D perhaps TRBD1 or TRBD2 (5 bases each). The V end lost 7 bases, the J end lost 4 bases, and 19 bases lay between the germline ends. CDR1 and CDR2 from the germline V gene are SGHDT and YYEEEE. This CDR3 is 15 amino acids long.

V usage is TRBV7-3 and J usage is TRBJ2-1, with a possible D match to TRBD2 (5 bases). Looked up from germline, CDR1 is SGHTA and CDR2 is FQGTGA. Trimming stripped 2 bases from V and 5 bases from J, with 13 bases between. This CDR3 contains 15 residues. The CDR3 here is CASSLRGVRDNEQFF. DNA of the CDR3: TGTGCCAGCAGCTTACGCGGAGTGCGGGACAATGAGCAGTTCTTC.